This T cell receptor beta chain is drawn from a study of T cell responses to AZD1222 COVID-19 vaccine. Overall study findings and caveats: Researchers report vaccine-associated CD4 TCRs spanning spike, with dominance at 160-218 and 743-854.

This table comes from immunoSEQ multiplex PCR, and its TCRdb copy is limited to in-frame clones, with some not included. The sample holds around 78,000 clones, roughly nine tenths seen once. Comment on this clone: The antigen remains unidentified.

Sequencing was performed on peripheral blood, taken on day 0 of AZD1222 vaccination. This TCR derives from an adult in good health.

The CDR3 DNA reads TGTGCCAGCAGATACACAGATACGCAGTATTTT. Protein sequence: CASRYTDTQYF. The rearrangement uses TRBV12-3 or TRBV12-4 and TRBJ2-3; no clear D. Trimming cost V 6 bases and J 2 bases, with 3 bases left between them. The CDR3 sequence is 11 residues long.